The 14 T cell receptor beta chains reported below all come from one sample, sequenced in a study of blood T cell repertoires in COVID-19. Clones were read by immunoSEQ multiplex PCR, and TCRdb kept only the in-frame ones, dropping some. The data contain approximately 70,000 clones, 76% of them singletons. The material sequenced was peripheral blood. The source is a man aged 60 to 75 with COVID-19, enrolled during active disease.

This clone was detected a few times. This chain uses TRBV21-1 with TRBJ1-2; TRBD1 is taken as the D call from the table, unchecked against the DNA. TRBV21-1 is a known pseudogene. This CDR3 has 11 residues. The CDR3 here is CASSKGQSYTF. In nucleotides, the CDR3 is TGTGCCAGCAGCAAAGGACAGAGCTACACCTTC.

The rearrangement joins TRBV4-1 to TRBJ2-2, with 8 bases fitting TRBD2. The V segment lost 1 base and the J segment 2 bases; nucleotides outside the gene matches: 6. Per the germline V gene, CDR1 is MGHRA and CDR2 is YSYEKL. The CDR3 sequence is 17 residues long. CDR3 loop: CASSQGAGGSNTGELFF. Written as DNA, the CDR3 is TGCGCCAGCAGCCAAGGGGCGGGGGGCTCCAACACCGGGGAGCTGTTTTTT.

This chain uses TRBV29-1 with TRBJ2-3; D might be TRBD1 (5 bases). Germline V CDR1 and CDR2: SQVTM, ANQGSEA. V was pared by 8 bases and J by 2 bases, with 17 bases between. This CDR3 spans 14 amino acids. The CDR3 bases are TGCAGCTCAACAGGTCGAACGGACACAGATACGCAGTATTTT. This codes for CSSTGRTDTDTQYF.

The rearrangement links TRBV7-9 to TRBJ2-1, with a possible D match to TRBD1 (6 bases). V lost 5 bases and J lost 7, with 6 bases in between. Germline V CDR1 and CDR2: SEHNR, FQNEAQ (reference sequence). This CDR3 contains 11 residues. The CDR3 protein is CASSQGNEQFF. The CDR3 DNA follows: TGTGCCAGCAGCCAGGGGAATGAGCAGTTCTTC.

The chain uses TRBV19 and TRBJ1-1; 11 positions agree with TRBD1. J lost 4 bases, V lost 8 bases, and 3 bases had no gene match. This CDR3 comprises 13 residues. CDR1 LNHDA and CDR2 SQIVND come from the germline V gene (reference sequence). CDR3 DNA sequence: TGTGCCAGTGGACAGGGGGCAGGCACTGAAGCTTTCTTT. Translating it yields CASGQGAGTEAFF.

This chain's CDR3 is CASSPNNSPLHF. The CDR3 bases are TGTGCCAGCAGTCCAAATAATTCACCCCTCCACTTT. The chain uses TRBV27 and TRBJ1-6; no firm D call. The CDR3 spans 12 residues. The V gene's germline CDR1 is MNHEY and CDR2 SMNVEV (reference sequence). V was clipped by 5 bases and J by 5 bases, with 4 bases between them.

The rearrangement joins TRBV3-1 (or the pseudogene TRBV3-2) to TRBJ2-5; 8 bases map to TRBD1. CDR3 length: 13 residues. Germline assignment: CDR1 LGHDT and CDR2 YNNKEL (reference sequence). V dropped 2 bases and J dropped 6; count of bases not matched to a gene: 2. This chain's CDR3 is CASSQTGGKTQYF. CDR3 coding DNA: TGTGCCAGCAGCCAAACAGGGGGGAAGACCCAGTACTTC.

This clone was counted once. This rearrangement joins TRBV24-1 to TRBJ1-3; D is undetermined. Trimming took 0 bases from V and 3 from J, leaving 14 bases between them. Germline V lookup: CDR1 KGHDR, CDR2 SFDVKD. This CDR3 has 17 amino acids. For the CDR3, the DNA is TGTGCCACCAGTGATTTGCCCCCCCGAGGAGGTGGAAACACCATATATTTT. Translated: CATSDLPPRGGGNTIYF.

The table lists this clone with a count of one. The genes are TRBV3-1 (or the pseudogene TRBV3-2) and TRBJ1-3; 8 bases match TRBD1. This CDR3 comprises 15 residues. Trimming took 4 bases from V and 0 from J; bases not matched to a gene: 2. Germline values: CDR1 LGHDT, CDR2 YNNKEL (reference sequence). In DNA, the CDR3 is TGTGCCAGCAGCCTGGGACAGGCCTCTGGAAACACCATATATTTT. It codes for CASSLGQASGNTIYF.

This clone was observed once. The V and J genes are TRBV5-1 and TRBJ1-5; TRBD1 matches 8 bases. This CDR3 is built from 14 residues. With V trimmed by 5 bases and J by 2 bases, 3 bases remained unmatched. Germline V gene sequence: CDR1 SGHRS, CDR2 YFSETQ. The CDR3 bases are TGCGCCAGCAGACCGGGACAGGGCAATCAGCCCCAGCATTTT. Amino acids: CASRPGQGNQPQHF.

The rearrangement uses TRBV9 and TRBJ2-2; 8 bases match TRBD1. The CDR3 spans 16 residues. Trimming removed 7 bases from V and 5 bases from J; junction bases left unmatched: 13. Germline V gene sequence: CDR1 SGDLS, CDR2 YYNGEE. The CDR3 DNA reads TGTGCCAGCTCTACCCCAGGGGGCGGCCTAACCGGGGAGCTGTTTTTT. This codes for CASSTPGGGLTGELFF.

V and J are TRBV6-1 and TRBJ2-7; D call uncertain. CDR1 MNHNS and CDR2 SASEGT come from the germline V gene. Trimming stripped 1 base from V and 10 bases from J, with 8 bases between. The CDR3 contains 11 residues. Written as DNA, the CDR3 is TGTGCCAGCAGTGAAGGTCCCGTACAGTACTTC. This translates into CASSEGPVQYF.

This clone appeared a single time. The chain recombines TRBV3-1 (or the pseudogene TRBV3-2) with TRBJ1-2; a weak D match, TRBD1 (5 bases). Germline CDR1 reads LGHDT; CDR2 reads YNNKEL (reference sequence). The CDR3 is 12 amino acids. With 5 bases removed from V and 6 bases from J, the gap between germline ends came to 10 bases. CDR3 bases: TGTGCCAGCAGCTACGGGGGGGATGGCTACACCTTC. Amino acids: CASSYGGDGYTF.

The chain carries TRBV28 and TRBJ1-5; TRBD1 might be the D (5 bases). Germline CDR1 reads MDHEN; CDR2 reads SYDVKM. The V gene lost 8 bases and the J gene lost 9 bases, with 14 bases spanning the gap. The CDR3 spans 12 residues. As DNA, the CDR3 is TGTGCCAGCGGAACAGGCTCCCGGCCCCAGCATTTT. This encodes CASGTGSRPQHF.